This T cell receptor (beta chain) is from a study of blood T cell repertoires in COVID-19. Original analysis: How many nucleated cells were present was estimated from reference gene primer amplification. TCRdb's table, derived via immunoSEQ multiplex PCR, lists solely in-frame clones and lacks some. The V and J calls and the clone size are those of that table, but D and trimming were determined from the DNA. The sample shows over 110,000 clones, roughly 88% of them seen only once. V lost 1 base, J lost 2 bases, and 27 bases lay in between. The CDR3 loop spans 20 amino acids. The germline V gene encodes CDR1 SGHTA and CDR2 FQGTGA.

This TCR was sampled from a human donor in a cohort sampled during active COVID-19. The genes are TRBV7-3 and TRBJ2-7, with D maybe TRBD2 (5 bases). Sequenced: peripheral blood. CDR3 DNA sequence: TGTGCCAGCAGCTTAAAGTCCTGGACTGCCCGTTTTTTCTTTACCTACGAGCAGTACTTC. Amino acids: CASSLKSWTARFFFTYEQYF. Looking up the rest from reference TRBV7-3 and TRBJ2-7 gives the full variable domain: GAGVSQTPSNKVTEKGKYVELRCDPISGHTALYWYRQSLGQGPEFLIYFQGTGAADDSGLPNDRFFAVRPEGSVSTLKIQRTERGDSAVYLCASSLKSWTARFFFTYEQYFGPGTRLTVT.